This T cell receptor (beta chain) was retrieved from a study of T cell repertoires in cytomegalovirus infection. The study's findings and limits: There were carriers of CMV plus the relevant HLA, and cumulative public TCR beta family frequency identified them.

This clonotype was picked up many times. Its antigen is unknown. From the reads, TCRdb called clonotypes with MiXCR, one entry per CDR3 protein. The sample consists of some 500,000 distinct CDR3 sequences, just under 40% of them appearing once. Trimming took 10 bases from V and 2 from J; bases not matched to a gene: 1. Germline V gene data show CDR1 as MNHNS and CDR2 as SASEGT. The CDR3 is 11 amino acids. The receptor's source is a human donor in good health (CMV status not recorded). Some clones in this sample may be carry-over from other donors' samples. This chain uses TRBV6-1 with TRBJ1-2; 7 bases align to TRBD1. The sample in question was cultured PBMCs, obtained from culture after CMV antigen stimulation. This chain's CDR3 is CATGQNYGYTF. CDR3 in DNA: TGTGCCACGGGACAGAACTATGGCTACACCTTC.